A single sample is the source of the 29 T cell receptor beta chains below, sequenced in a study of blood T cell repertoires in COVID-19. Repertoires were generated with immunoSEQ multiplex PCR, while TCRdb's copy carries only in-frame clones and drops some. The data contain around 250,000 clones, 85% to 90% of them singletons. The sample comprised PBMCs or T cells enriched from blood (not recorded which). These receptors were obtained from a woman between 45 and 60 years old who had recovered from COVID-19.

The chain uses TRBV6-4 and TRBJ2-1; 10 bases align to TRBD1. Trimming took 6 bases from V and 15 from J; bases not matched to a gene: 11. The CDR3 is 13 amino acids. Per the germline V gene, CDR1 is MRHNA and CDR2 is SNTAGT. CDR3 sequence reads: CASSNQPGQGMFF. The CDR3 DNA sequence: TGTGCCAGCAGCAACCAACCGGGACAGGGGATGTTCTTC.

This chain's CDR3 is CASSPNNEQFF. Here the CDR3 DNA reads TGTGCCAGCTCACCTAACAATGAGCAGTTCTTC. This chain links TRBV18 with TRBJ2-1, with unresolved D. CDR3 length: 11 amino acids. Trimming shortened V by 3 bases and J by 5 bases, and 2 bases separated the two germline ends. CDR1 is KGHSH, CDR2 LQKENI, per germline.

J is TRBJ2-4 and V is TRBV2, with 7 bases that match TRBD2. Unmatched junction bases numbered 7, after V lost 2 bases and J lost 9 bases. The germline V gene has CDR1 SNHLY and CDR2 FYNNEI. This CDR3 comprises 14 residues. The CDR3 is CASSESLAVIIQYF. In nucleotides, the CDR3 is TGTGCCAGCAGTGAATCGCTAGCGGTAATCATTCAGTACTTC.

The chain links TRBV29-1 to TRBJ1-2; 11 nucleotides line up with TRBD1. The V and J ends lost 6 bases and 4 bases, in that order; junction bases with no gene match: 7. The CDR3 covers 14 residues. From germline, CDR1 is SQVTM and CDR2 ANQGSEA. The CDR3 loop is CSVQPGTGGYGYTF. In DNA, the CDR3 is TGCAGCGTCCAACCCGGGACAGGGGGCTATGGCTACACCTTC.

This clone has just one count. The chain carries TRBV18 and TRBJ2-1; 9 bases map to TRBD1. This CDR3 has 11 residues. Trimming took 3 bases from V and 15 from J; bases not matched to a gene: 3. In germline, CDR1 is KGHSH, CDR2 LQKENI. Here the CDR3 reads CASSPGQGLFF. CDR3 DNA sequence: TGTGCCAGCTCACCGGGACAGGGACTGTTCTTC.

This chain connects TRBV7-9 to TRBJ2-1; 8 bases are shared with TRBD2. J was trimmed by 4 bases and V by 5 bases; bases with no gene match: 10. Germline loops: CDR1 SEHNR, CDR2 FQNEAQ (reference sequence). The CDR3 has 16 amino acids. CDR3 sequence: CASSPPVSGIYNEQFF. DNA for the CDR3: TGTGCCAGCAGCCCCCCGGTTAGCGGGATTTACAATGAGCAGTTCTTC.

The V gene is TRBV3-1 (or the pseudogene TRBV3-2), the J gene TRBJ2-1, with a weak D call TRBD1 (5 bases). Trimming removed 2 bases from V and 10 bases from J, with 15 bases in between. The CDR3 length is 14 residues. Germline V gene lookup returns CDR1 LGHDT and CDR2 YNNKEL (reference sequence). CDR3 sequence reads: CASSQQGFWGEQFF. The DNA of the CDR3 is TGTGCCAGCAGCCAACAGGGTTTTTGGGGAGAGCAGTTCTTC.

This clone was detected only a few times. The V and J genes are TRBV10-2 and TRBJ1-6; 9 bases fit TRBD1. V lost 0 bases and J lost 1; bases outside the gene matches: 1. CDR1 is WSHSY and CDR2 is SAAADI in the germline V gene. CDR3 length equals 17 residues. The CDR3 is CASSESTGGSYNSPLHF. The DNA for the CDR3 is TGCGCCAGCAGTGAGTCGACAGGGGGTTCCTATAATTCACCCCTCCACTTT.

This clone was counted only a few times. The rearrangement uses TRBV11-2 and TRBJ2-7, with 12 bases matching TRBD1. This CDR3 is 15 amino acids long. Per germline, CDR1 SGHAT and CDR2 FQNNGV. V shed 5 bases, J shed 4 bases, and the junction held 6 bases outside the gene matches. The CDR3 DNA reads TGTGCCAGCAGCGACCGGGACAGGGGGCGATACGAGCAGTACTTC. It is translated as CASSDRDRGRYEQYF.

J is TRBJ1-1 and V is TRBV6-5, with TRBD1 matching 8 bases. J lost 3 bases, V lost 7 bases, and 7 bases had no gene match. The CDR3 loop spans 14 amino acids. Germline CDR1 MNHEY, CDR2 SVGAGI. As DNA, the CDR3 is TGTGCCAGCACAAGCGGACAGGGTTACACTGAAGCTTTCTTT. Its protein is CASTSGQGYTEAFF.

V gene TRBV5-1 combines with J gene TRBJ1-6; weak D call: TRBD1 (5 bases). The CDR3 loop spans 14 amino acids. Trimming removed 0 bases at V and 12 bases at J, with 13 bases between. CDR1 is SGHRS and CDR2 is YFSETQ in the germline V gene. CDR3 region: CASSLDGLGVPLHF. The CDR3 coding sequence is TGCGCCAGCAGCTTGGATGGTCTAGGGGTACCCCTCCACTTT.

The chain employs TRBV27 and TRBJ1-5; D not certain. The V and J ends lost 3 bases and 5 bases respectively, with 14 bases between them. This CDR3 spans 15 amino acids. Germline V CDR1 and CDR2: MNHEY, SMNVEV (reference sequence). The CDR3 spells CASSFSAGNYQPQHF. The CDR3 nucleotides are TGTGCCAGCAGTTTCTCTGCGGGGAACTATCAGCCCCAGCATTTT.

This chain links TRBV3-1 (or the pseudogene TRBV3-2) with TRBJ2-7; 7 bases are shared with TRBD2. This CDR3 region has 16 residues. V trimming: 0 bases; J trimming: 3 bases; junction bases outside the gene matches: 8. CDR1 is LGHDT and CDR2 is YNNKEL in the germline V gene (reference sequence). For the CDR3, the DNA is TGTGCCAGCAGCCAAGATAGGGTTAGCGGGCACTACGAGCAGTACTTC. Protein: CASSQDRVSGHYEQYF.

The V and J genes are TRBV28 and TRBJ1-1, with 7 positions matching TRBD1. CDR1 and CDR2 from the germline V gene are MDHEN and SYDVKM. Trimming took 5 bases from V and 4 from J; bases not matched to a gene: 16. The CDR3 spans 17 residues. The DNA of the CDR3 is TGTGCCAGCAGTCCGAGCGTCAACAGGGGCCGAGGCACTGAAGCTTTCTTT. It specifies CASSPSVNRGRGTEAFF.

The chain links TRBV12-3 or TRBV12-4 to TRBJ2-7, with no clear D. The CDR3 covers 11 residues. The ends were cut back, 3 bases at V and 7 bases at J, with 7 bases in the middle. CDR3 DNA: TGTGCCAGCAGTTTTTGGCGGGAGCAGTACTTC. Protein: CASSFWREQYF.

This chain links TRBV6-5 with TRBJ2-1; 9 bases align to TRBD1. Germline V gene data show CDR1 as MNHEY and CDR2 as SVGAGI. Losses at the gene ends were 6 bases for V and 5 bases for J; bases not matched to a gene: 8. The CDR3 has 15 residues. The CDR3 loop is CASSYEGQGDNEQFF. The CDR3 DNA reads TGTGCCAGCAGCTATGAGGGACAGGGAGACAATGAGCAGTTCTTC.

The chain recombines TRBV28 with TRBJ2-1, with D maybe TRBD2 (6 bases). The CDR3 extends over 13 amino acids. Germline values: CDR1 MDHEN, CDR2 SYDVKM. V shed 8 bases and J shed 6 bases, with 14 bases lying between them. The CDR3 is CASLWGSGNEQFF. CDR3 nucleotides: TGTGCCAGCCTTTGGGGTAGCGGCAATGAGCAGTTCTTC.

The chain combines TRBV27 with TRBJ2-1; TRBD2 matches 10 bases. After removal of 3 bases from V and 8 bases from J, the junction contained 10 bases not matched to a gene. The CDR3 is made up of 16 amino acids. Per germline, CDR1 MNHEY and CDR2 SMNVEV (reference sequence). CDR3 residues: CASSLGSSGRLYEQFF. CDR3 coding DNA: TGTGCCAGCAGTTTGGGGTCTAGCGGGAGACTTTATGAGCAGTTCTTC.

This chain joins TRBV9 and TRBJ2-2; 7 nucleotides match TRBD1. Trimming removed 2 bases from V and 4 bases from J; junction bases left unmatched: 8. The CDR3 length is 16 residues. The V gene's germline CDR1 is SGDLS and CDR2 YYNGEE. CDR3 sequence reads: CASSVLDRDSTGELFF. The CDR3 bases are TGTGCCAGCAGCGTCCTTGACAGGGATAGCACCGGGGAGCTGTTTTTT.

The chain carries TRBV7-3 and TRBJ1-1; a possible D gene is TRBD1 (5 bases). V lost 5 bases, J lost 4 bases, and 14 bases lay in between. Germline CDR1 SGHTA, CDR2 FQGTGA. The CDR3 is 14 amino acids. In DNA form, the CDR3 reads TGTGCCAGCAGCAAAACGTCGGGGGGCACTGAAGCTTTCTTT. This translates into CASSKTSGGTEAFF.

The gene calls are TRBV28 and TRBJ2-7; TRBD2 matches at 9 bases. Germline V gene sequence: CDR1 MDHEN, CDR2 SYDVKM. The V gene end was trimmed by 2 bases and the J gene end by 3 bases; junction bases not matched to a gene: 5. There are 15 residues in the CDR3. The DNA for the CDR3 is TGTGCCAGCAGTTTAGCCGGGACTAGCTTCTACGAGCAGTACTTC. This translates into CASSLAGTSFYEQYF.

The chain combines TRBV3-1 (or the pseudogene TRBV3-2) with TRBJ1-4; no definite D call. The V and J ends lost 4 bases and 13 bases respectively, with 16 bases between them. The length of the CDR3 is 13 residues. CDR1 is LGHDT and CDR2 is YNNKEL in the germline V gene (reference sequence). The CDR3 DNA follows: TGTGCCAGCAGCCTCGGGAGTATTGGAGGACTGTTTTTT. Translating gives CASSLGSIGGLFF.

The chain couples TRBV11-2 to TRBJ2-3, with TRBD1 as a possible D gene (6 bases). The CDR3 covers 17 residues. V dropped 4 bases and J dropped 3 bases, with 20 bases sitting between them. Germline V gene lookup returns CDR1 SGHAT and CDR2 FQNNGV. DNA of the CDR3: TGTGCCAGCAGCTCTCGACAGGCGATCCGGATAACAGATACGCAGTATTTT. This codes for CASSSRQAIRITDTQYF.

V and J are TRBV28 and TRBJ2-4, with 9 positions matching TRBD1. The CDR3 totals 15 residues. Germline assignment: CDR1 MDHEN and CDR2 SYDVKM. V dropped 6 bases and J dropped 3; count of bases not matched to a gene: 6. CDR3 nucleotides: TGTGCCAGCAGGGGGACAGGGTGGTTCAAAAACATTCAGTACTTC. Translated, it gives CASRGTGWFKNIQYF. Supplemented by reference TRBV28 and TRBJ2-4, the full variable domain reads DVKVTQSSRYLVKRTGEKVFLECVQDMDHENMFWYRQDPGLGLRLIYFSYDVKMKEKGDIPEGYSVSREKKERFSLILESASTNQTSMYLCASRGTGWFKNIQYFGAGTRLSVL.

The CDR3 reads CASSVVSKGSYNEQFF. DNA for the CDR3: TGTGCCAGCAGCGTAGTTAGCAAAGGTTCCTACAATGAGCAGTTCTTC. This chain connects TRBV9 to TRBJ2-1, with unresolved D. Germline V gives CDR1 SGDLS, CDR2 YYNGEE. This CDR3 is built from 16 residues. Between the trimmed V and J ends, which lost 0 bases and 1 base, there was a span of 11 bases.

The CDR3, as DNA: TGCACCAGCAGCCAAGGTGGGGCTAGTGAGCGGGGAGGGTCGTCCGTGCAGTACTTC. Translation gives CTSSQGGASERGGSSVQYF. This rearrangement joins TRBV1 to TRBJ2-7; no check of the table's D call, TRBD2, against the DNA was made. TRBV1 represents a pseudogene. The CDR3 contains 19 residues.

This clone was counted a single time. The chain recombines TRBV3-1 (or the pseudogene TRBV3-2) with TRBJ1-1; D not certain. CDR3 size: 12 residues. In germline, CDR1 is LGHDT, CDR2 YNNKEL (reference sequence). V was shortened by 1 base and J by 7 bases, with 7 bases between the two germline ends. CDR3 sequence reads: CASSQVGGEAFF. For the CDR3, the DNA is TGTGCCAGCAGCCAAGTCGGCGGTGAAGCTTTCTTT.

Details on this clone: A much larger clone sits a single nucleotide away, making a read error possible. This chain uses TRBV7-9 with TRBJ2-7; tentative D call: TRBD2 (7 bases). Between the trimmed V and J ends, which lost 3 bases and 5 bases, there was a span of 20 bases. The CDR3 length is 16 residues. The germline V gene encodes CDR1 SEHNR and CDR2 FQNEAQ (reference sequence). CDR3 nucleotides: TGTGCCAGCAGCTTCGCGGGGGAGGGGGTGAAGGACGAGCAGTACTTC. Translated: CASSFAGEGVKDEQYF. Drawing the rest from reference TRBV7-9 and TRBJ2-7, the complete variable domain is DTGVSQNPRHKITKRGQNVTFRCDPISEHNRLYWYRQTLGQGPEFLTYFQNEAQLEKSRLLSDRFSAERPKGSFSTLEIQRTEQGDSAMYLCASSFAGEGVKDEQYFGPGTRLTVT.

The rearrangement uses TRBV4-2 and TRBJ2-1; the match to TRBD2 covers 9 bases. CDR1 LGHNA and CDR2 YNFKEQ come from the germline V gene. The V gene end was trimmed by 4 bases and the J gene end by 0 bases; junction bases not matched to a gene: 13. This CDR3 comprises 19 residues. Here the CDR3 DNA reads TGTGCCAGCAGCCGCTCCCAGGGGACTAGCACGAGCTCCTACAATGAGCAGTTCTTC. It is translated as CASSRSQGTSTSSYNEQFF.